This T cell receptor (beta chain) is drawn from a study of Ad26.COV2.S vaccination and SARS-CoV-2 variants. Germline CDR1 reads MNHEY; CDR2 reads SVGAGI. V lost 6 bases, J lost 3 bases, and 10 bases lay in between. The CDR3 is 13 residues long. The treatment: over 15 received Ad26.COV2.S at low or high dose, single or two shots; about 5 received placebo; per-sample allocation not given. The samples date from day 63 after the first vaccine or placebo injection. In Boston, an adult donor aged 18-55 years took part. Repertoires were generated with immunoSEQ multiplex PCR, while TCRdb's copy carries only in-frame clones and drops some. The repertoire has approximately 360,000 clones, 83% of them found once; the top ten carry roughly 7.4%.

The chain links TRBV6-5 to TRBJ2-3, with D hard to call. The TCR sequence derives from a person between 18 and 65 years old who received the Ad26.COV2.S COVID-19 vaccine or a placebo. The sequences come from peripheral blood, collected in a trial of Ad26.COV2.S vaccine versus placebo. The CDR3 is CASSWVETDTQYF. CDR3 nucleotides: TGTGCCAGCAGCTGGGTGGAGACAGATACGCAGTATTTT.